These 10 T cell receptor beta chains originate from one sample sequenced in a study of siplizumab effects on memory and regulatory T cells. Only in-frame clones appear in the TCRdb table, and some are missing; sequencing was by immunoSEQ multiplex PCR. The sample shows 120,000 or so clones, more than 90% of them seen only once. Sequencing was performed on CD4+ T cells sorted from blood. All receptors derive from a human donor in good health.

CDR3 sequence (DNA): TGTGCCAGCAGTGAAGGGGGGAAGGTGTACAATGAGCAGTTCTTC. Residues: CASSEGGKVYNEQFF. V and J are TRBV25-1 and TRBJ2-1; maybe TRBD2 (6 bases). The length of the CDR3 is 15 residues. The V end lost 2 bases, the J end lost 4 bases, and 12 bases lay between the germline ends. Germline CDR1 reads MGHDK; CDR2 reads SYGVNS.

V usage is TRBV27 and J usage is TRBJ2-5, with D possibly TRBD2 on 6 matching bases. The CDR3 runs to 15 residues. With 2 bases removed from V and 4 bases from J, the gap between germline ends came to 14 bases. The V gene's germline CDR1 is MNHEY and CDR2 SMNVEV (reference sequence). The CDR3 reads CASSLRGMGRETQYF. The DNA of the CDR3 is TGTGCCAGCAGTTTACGCGGGATGGGTCGAGAGACCCAGTACTTC.

CDR3 coding DNA: TGTGCCAGCAGCGTTGGACTAGCGGGAGGTTTAAAAGAGACCCAGTACTTC. Amino acid sequence: CASSVGLAGGLKETQYF. The V and J genes are TRBV9 and TRBJ2-5, with TRBD2 matching 14 bases. The CDR3 sequence is 17 residues long. The junction had 6 bases not matched to a gene; V was cut back by 2 bases and J by 3 bases. In germline, CDR1 is SGDLS, CDR2 YYNGEE.

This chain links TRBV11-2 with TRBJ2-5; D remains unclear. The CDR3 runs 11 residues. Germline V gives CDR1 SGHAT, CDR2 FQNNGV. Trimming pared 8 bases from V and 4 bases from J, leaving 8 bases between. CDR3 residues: CASAKGETQYF. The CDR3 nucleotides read TGTGCCAGCGCGAAGGGAGAGACCCAGTACTTC.

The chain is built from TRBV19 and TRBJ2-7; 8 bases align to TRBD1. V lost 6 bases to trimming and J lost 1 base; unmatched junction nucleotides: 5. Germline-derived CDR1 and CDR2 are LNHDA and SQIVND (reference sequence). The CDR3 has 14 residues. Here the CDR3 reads CASSLGDRSYEQYF. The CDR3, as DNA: TGTGCCAGTAGCCTCGGGGACAGGTCCTACGAGCAGTACTTC.

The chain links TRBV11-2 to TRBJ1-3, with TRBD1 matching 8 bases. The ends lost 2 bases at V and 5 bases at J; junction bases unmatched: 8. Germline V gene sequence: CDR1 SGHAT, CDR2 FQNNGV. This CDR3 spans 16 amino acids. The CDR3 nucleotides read TGTGCCAGCAGCTTATTATCAGGACAGGGAAGAAACACCATATATTTT. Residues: CASSLLSGQGRNTIYF.

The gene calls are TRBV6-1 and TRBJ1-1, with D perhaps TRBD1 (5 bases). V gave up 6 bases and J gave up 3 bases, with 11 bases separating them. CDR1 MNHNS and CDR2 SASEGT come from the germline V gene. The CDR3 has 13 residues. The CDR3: CASSRVSDTEAFF. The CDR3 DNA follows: TGTGCCAGCAGCAGGGTTAGTGACACTGAAGCTTTCTTT.

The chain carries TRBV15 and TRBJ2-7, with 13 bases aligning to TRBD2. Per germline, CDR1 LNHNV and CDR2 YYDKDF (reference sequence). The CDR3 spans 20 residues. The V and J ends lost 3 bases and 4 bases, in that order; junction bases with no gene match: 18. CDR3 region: CATSSARGTSGTGRSYEQYF. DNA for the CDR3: TGTGCCACCAGCAGCGCCAGAGGGACTAGCGGGACGGGAAGGAGTTACGAGCAGTACTTC.

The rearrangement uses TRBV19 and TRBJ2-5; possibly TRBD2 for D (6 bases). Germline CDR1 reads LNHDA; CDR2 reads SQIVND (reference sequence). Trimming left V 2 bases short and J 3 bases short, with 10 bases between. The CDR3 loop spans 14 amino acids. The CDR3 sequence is CASSILGGEETQYF. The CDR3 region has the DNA TGTGCCAGTAGTATACTAGGCGGGGAAGAGACCCAGTACTTC.

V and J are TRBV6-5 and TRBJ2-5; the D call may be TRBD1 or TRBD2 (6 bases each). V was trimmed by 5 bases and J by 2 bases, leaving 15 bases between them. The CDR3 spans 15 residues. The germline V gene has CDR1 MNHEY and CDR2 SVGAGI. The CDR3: CASSRRGVRQETQYF. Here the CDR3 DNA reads TGTGCCAGCAGTCGGAGGGGGGTTAGGCAAGAGACCCAGTACTTC.